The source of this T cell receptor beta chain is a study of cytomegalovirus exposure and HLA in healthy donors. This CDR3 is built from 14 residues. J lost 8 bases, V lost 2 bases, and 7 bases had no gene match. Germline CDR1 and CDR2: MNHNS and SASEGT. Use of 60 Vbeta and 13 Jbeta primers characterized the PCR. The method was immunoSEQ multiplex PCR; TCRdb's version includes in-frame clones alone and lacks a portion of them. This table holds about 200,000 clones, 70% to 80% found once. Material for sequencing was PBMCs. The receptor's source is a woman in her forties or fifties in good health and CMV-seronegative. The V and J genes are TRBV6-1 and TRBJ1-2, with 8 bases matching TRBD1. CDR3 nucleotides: TGTGCCAGCAGTGAAAACAGGGGGGTAGGGGGCTACACCTTC. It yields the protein CASSENRGVGGYTF.